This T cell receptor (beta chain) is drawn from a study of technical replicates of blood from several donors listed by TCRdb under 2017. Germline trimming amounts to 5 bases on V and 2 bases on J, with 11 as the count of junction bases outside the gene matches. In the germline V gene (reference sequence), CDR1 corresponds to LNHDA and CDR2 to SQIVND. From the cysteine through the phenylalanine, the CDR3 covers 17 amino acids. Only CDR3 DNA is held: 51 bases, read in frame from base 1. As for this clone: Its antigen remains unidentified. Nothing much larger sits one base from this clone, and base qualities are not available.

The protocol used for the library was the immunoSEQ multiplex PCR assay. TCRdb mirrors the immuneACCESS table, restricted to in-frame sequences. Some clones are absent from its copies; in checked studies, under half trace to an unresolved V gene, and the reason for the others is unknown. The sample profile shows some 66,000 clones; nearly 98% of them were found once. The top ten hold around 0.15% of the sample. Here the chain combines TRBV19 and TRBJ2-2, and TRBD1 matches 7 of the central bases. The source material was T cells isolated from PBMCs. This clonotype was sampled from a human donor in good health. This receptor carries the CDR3 CASSRPSTGPNTGELFF. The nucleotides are TGTGCCAGTAGTCGACCGTCGACAGGGCCAAACACCGGGGAGCTGTTTTTT.